The 9 T cell receptor beta chains below come from one sample, sequenced in a study of long-term antiretroviral therapy in people with HIV. Investigators performed immunoSEQ version v3.0 at survey level. Assay used: immunoSEQ multiplex PCR; TCRdb lists only in-frame clones, some missing. Among approximately 27,000 clones, around 90% were seen once, and the ten largest hold approximately 4.5%. The starting material was unsorted PBMCs, obtained 5.2 years after starting antiretroviral therapy. The receptors come from a woman aged 40 to 50 with HIV.

Here the CDR3 reads CASSPIGPSSGANVLTF. The CDR3 bases are TGTGCCAGCTCACCTATCGGGCCATCTTCTGGGGCCAACGTCCTGACTTTC. The rearrangement joins TRBV18 to TRBJ2-6; D remains unclear. The CDR3 loop spans 17 amino acids. The germline CDR1 and CDR2 sequences are KGHSH and LQKENI. Trimming cost V 3 bases and J 1 base, with 13 bases left between them.

The chain combines TRBV29-1 with TRBJ2-7, with 9 bases aligning to TRBD1. The CDR3 sequence is 13 residues long. Per the germline V gene, CDR1 is SQVTM and CDR2 is ANQGSEA. Germline trimming cut 5 bases from V and 1 base from J; bases unmatched to any gene: 3. The CDR3 coding sequence is TGCAGCGTTTGGGACAGGGTATCCTACGAGCAGTACTTC. Translating it yields CSVWDRVSYEQYF.

The chain has TRBV19 and TRBJ2-7; D is perhaps TRBD1 (6 bases). Germline-derived CDR1 and CDR2 are LNHDA and SQIVND (reference sequence). The V gene lost 4 bases and the J gene lost 5 bases, with 12 bases spanning the gap. The CDR3 contains 13 residues. CDR3 bases: TGTGCCAGTAGTAATCTTCCAGGGGACGAGCAGTACTTC. It is translated as CASSNLPGDEQYF.

The chain employs TRBV18 and TRBJ2-3, with no clear D. The CDR3 contains 17 residues. Germline V CDR1 and CDR2: KGHSH, LQKENI. The V gene lost 3 bases and the J gene lost 0 bases, with 16 bases spanning the gap. CDR3 coding DNA: TGTGCCAGCTCACCTATTCTGACTTCCTCTAGCACAGATACGCAGTATTTT. Translated, it gives CASSPILTSSSTDTQYF.

The CDR3 DNA reads TGTGCCTGGAGTACTACCTACGAGCAGTACTTC. It encodes CAWSTTYEQYF. The chain has TRBV30 and TRBJ2-7; D gene ambiguous. Deletions cut 2 bases from V and 2 bases from J, with 4 bases between. Looked up from germline, CDR1 is GTSNPN and CDR2 is SVGIG (reference sequence). The CDR3 spans 11 residues.

This clone was counted only a few times. The chain uses TRBV2 and TRBJ1-2; D might be TRBD1 (6 bases). Trimming cost V 5 bases and J 4 bases, with 14 bases left between them. Germline V CDR1 and CDR2: SNHLY, FYNNEI. The CDR3 is 14 residues long. CDR3 bases: TGTGCCAGCAGTTGGGGGCGCTTGAGCTATGGCTACACCTTC. Translated: CASSWGRLSYGYTF.

The genes are TRBV10-2 and TRBJ2-2; 9 bases match TRBD2. The CDR3 is made up of 14 amino acids. Trimming took 4 bases from V and 5 from J; bases not matched to a gene: 2. The V gene's germline CDR1 is WSHSY and CDR2 SAAADI. CDR3 coding DNA: TGCGCCAGCAGTGGACTAGCGGAGACCGGGGAGCTGTTTTTT. Translation gives CASSGLAETGELFF.

This clone showed up just once. This chain uses TRBV2 with TRBJ2-5; D tentatively reads TRBD1 or TRBD2 (5 bases each). CDR3 length: 13 residues. Looked up from germline, CDR1 is SNHLY and CDR2 is FYNNEI. With 4 bases removed from V and 10 bases from J, the gap between germline ends came to 16 bases. The CDR3 nucleotides read TGTGCCAGCAGTGGGGGGTTTGGAGAAAGCCAGTACTTC. It yields the protein CASSGGFGESQYF.

The genes are TRBV4-1 and TRBJ1-3; the match to TRBD1 covers 7 bases. The CDR3 sequence is 16 residues long. Germline loops: CDR1 MGHRA, CDR2 YSYEKL. J was trimmed by 7 bases and V by 2 bases; bases with no gene match: 11. In DNA form, the CDR3 reads TGCGCCAGCAGCCAACCATTGACAGGGAGTCGGAACACCATATATTTT. Amino acid sequence: CASSQPLTGSRNTIYF.